The T cell receptor beta chain described here comes from a study of T cell responses to AZD1222 COVID-19 vaccine. Whole-study findings and limits: Nearly half of unique spike-specific TCRs reportedly avoided B.1.351 and B.1.1.7 mutated regions.

J was trimmed by 6 bases and V by 6 bases; bases with no gene match: 8. The germline V gene has CDR1 SQVTM and CDR2 ANQGSEA. CDR3 length: 16 residues. Repertoires were generated with immunoSEQ multiplex PCR, while TCRdb's copy carries only in-frame clones and drops some. The sample lists 150,000 to 200,000 clones, roughly 92% seen once, with roughly 5.6% in the top ten. Details on this clone: Its antigen is not known.

This chain joins TRBV29-1 and TRBJ2-1, with TRBD2 matching over 16 bases. This TCR came from an adult who received the AZD1222 COVID-19 vaccine. The sequenced sample was peripheral blood, obtained 28 days after the second AZD1222 dose. CDR3 amino acids: CSVQGLAGGGSNEQFF. The CDR3 bases are TGCAGCGTCCAGGGACTAGCGGGAGGGGGATCCAATGAGCAGTTCTTC.